This T cell receptor (beta chain) was sequenced during a study of CD8 T cells in Susac syndrome. The CDR3 sequence is 15 residues long. Germline-derived CDR1 and CDR2 are SGHAT and FQNNGV. The V and J ends lost 2 bases and 5 bases, in that order; junction bases with no gene match: 8. Reverse transcription of 0.5 to 1 ug RNA was carried out with random hexamers. TCRdb reprocessed the immunoSEQ multiplex PCR reads with MiXCR, giving one entry per CDR3 protein. The sample yields approximately 160,000 distinct CDR3 sequences, around 92% seen once. CD8+ and CD4+ T cells taken from blood had their TCR beta sequenced. Healthy donors served as the controls. They were matched for age and sex.

The rearrangement uses TRBV11-2 and TRBJ2-7; 8 bases line up with TRBD1. This receptor was identified in a human donor in good health. The sample taken for sequencing was CD4+ T cells from PBMCs. In nucleotides, the CDR3 is TGTGCCAGCAGCTTAATGGCAGGGGGCACCCACGAGCAGTACTTC. This encodes CASSLMAGGTHEQYF.